The 2 T cell receptor beta chains given below trace back to one sample, sequenced in a study of blood T cell repertoires in COVID-19. Sequenced by immunoSEQ multiplex PCR; TCRdb stores in-frame clones only, minus some. This sample has about 150,000 clones, with 82% found just once. Sequenced: peripheral blood. Every receptor here comes from a woman over 75 with active or convalescent COVID-19.

The chain uses TRBV4-1 and TRBJ1-4; 9 nucleotides match TRBD1. The germline gives CDR1 MGHRA, CDR2 YSYEKL. V lost 0 bases to trimming and J lost 7 bases; unmatched junction nucleotides: 6. There are 16 residues in the CDR3. In nucleotides, the CDR3 is TGCGCCAGCAGCCAAGATCAAGGGACAGGGTTTGAAAAACTGTTTTTT. Amino acid sequence: CASSQDQGTGFEKLFF.

The CDR3 spells CASGQMAAETQYF. As DNA, the CDR3 is TGTGCCAGTGGTCAAATGGCGGCGGAGACCCAGTACTTC. This chain uses TRBV5-5 with TRBJ2-5; no clear D gene. Deletions cut 8 bases from V and 5 bases from J, with 16 bases between. Germline lookup yields CDR1 SGHKS and CDR2 YYEKEE (reference sequence). This CDR3 is 13 amino acids long.